This TCR beta chain was observed in a study of cytomegalovirus exposure and HLA in healthy donors. The junction had 15 bases not matched to a gene; V was cut back by 6 bases and J by 8 bases. The CDR3 runs to 17 residues. The germline V gene has CDR1 SNHLY and CDR2 FYNNEI. Some clones are missing from TCRdb's copy, which holds only in-frame ones; the method was immunoSEQ multiplex PCR. The table includes 170,000 or so clones, roughly 84% detected once. This chain joins TRBV2 and TRBJ1-4, with 10 positions matching TRBD1. The receptor's source is a woman under 30 in good health and CMV-seropositive. Sequencing was done on a sample of PBMCs. The CDR3 loop is CASSTGTGVLLREKLFF. The CDR3 bases are TGTGCCAGCAGCACCGGGACAGGGGTCCTCCTTCGGGAAAAACTGTTTTTT.